These 32 T cell receptor beta chains share one sample of origin, sequenced in a study of OX40 agonist ivuxolimab in advanced cancers. Assay used: immunoSEQ multiplex PCR; TCRdb lists only in-frame clones, some missing. The repertoire has more than 85,000 clones, roughly nine tenths of them found once; the top ten carry less than 0.35%. The sample consisted of CD4+ or CD8+ T cells sorted from blood, taken in a trial of the OX40 agonist ivuxolimab. Receptors originate from an adult with an advanced solid tumor such as melanoma, head and neck, liver or kidney cancer.

The V gene is TRBV4-3, the J gene TRBJ1-5, with D uncertain. This CDR3 is 16 amino acids long. Looked up from germline, CDR1 is LGHNA and CDR2 is YSLEER. Trimming took off 0 bases at V and 0 bases at J, with 9 bases between the two ends. CDR3 sequence: CASSQDRQISNQPQHF. CDR3 DNA: TGCGCCAGCAGCCAAGATCGACAAATTAGCAATCAGCCCCAGCATTTT.

This chain uses TRBV7-8 with TRBJ2-1; possibly TRBD1 for D (5 bases). This CDR3 is built from 17 residues. Germline V gives CDR1 SGHVS, CDR2 FQNEAQ. Trimming took off 5 bases at V and 6 bases at J, with 23 bases between the two ends. The CDR3 bases are TGTGCCAGCAGCCGCGGCACCAGGGCCACCGCCCGCAATGAGCAGTTCTTC. This encodes CASSRGTRATARNEQFF.

This clone appeared once. The chain recombines TRBV4-2 with TRBJ2-1, with 7 nucleotides matching TRBD1. With V trimmed by 5 bases and J by 13 bases, 11 bases remained unmatched. The CDR3 is 13 amino acids. The V gene's germline CDR1 is LGHNA and CDR2 YNFKEQ. CDR3 protein: CASSSKGAITQFF. The CDR3 nucleotides are TGTGCCAGCAGCTCAAAGGGGGCCATCACACAGTTCTTC.

The chain recombines TRBV6-1 with TRBJ2-1; TRBD1 is a possible D gene (6 bases). CDR3 length: 14 residues. V lost 4 bases and J lost 4, with 11 bases in between. CDR1 MNHNS and CDR2 SASEGT come from the germline V gene. This CDR3 reads CASSAWTVYNEQFF. As DNA, the CDR3 is TGTGCCAGCAGTGCCTGGACAGTATACAATGAGCAGTTCTTC.

The rearrangement links TRBV2 to TRBJ1-5; D not certain. The CDR3 runs 13 residues. V was cut by 6 bases and J by 2 bases, with 8 bases left in between. Germline V CDR1 and CDR2: SNHLY, FYNNEI. The CDR3: CASRVDGNQPQHF. As DNA, the CDR3 is TGTGCCAGCAGGGTCGATGGCAATCAGCCCCAGCATTTT. Supplemented by reference TRBV2 and TRBJ1-5, the full variable domain reads EPEVTQTPSHQVTQMGQEVILRCVPISNHLYFYWYRQILGQKVEFLVSFYNNEISEKSEIFDDQFSVERPDGSNFTLKIRSTKLEDSAMYFCASRVDGNQPQHFGDGTRLSIL.

The chain is built from TRBV7-9 and TRBJ1-1; D is unclear. The V gene's germline CDR1 is SEHNR and CDR2 FQNEAQ (reference sequence). V lost 5 bases to trimming and J lost 1 base, with 14 bases between them. The CDR3 consists of 15 residues. The CDR3 DNA reads TGTGCCAGCAGCCCCCCTCGCGGTCGGAACACTGAAGCTTTCTTT. Protein product: CASSPPRGRNTEAFF.

J is TRBJ2-1 and V is TRBV5-1; 13 bases match TRBD2. Germline V gene data show CDR1 as SGHRS and CDR2 as YFSETQ. The CDR3 runs 17 residues. V lost 4 bases, J lost 5 bases, and 9 bases stayed unmatched. The DNA for the CDR3 is TGCGCCAGCAGCCGAACCCCCGGGACTAGCGGGAACAATGAGCAGTTCTTC. Its translation is CASSRTPGTSGNNEQFF.

The rearrangement links TRBV19 to TRBJ1-2, with D possibly matching TRBD1 (6 bases). This CDR3 contains 14 residues. V lost 5 bases, J lost 3 bases, and 13 bases lay in between. Germline-derived CDR1 and CDR2 are LNHDA and SQIVND (reference sequence). As DNA, the CDR3 is TGTGCCAGTAGTCCACAGGGCGGAGACTATGGCTACACCTTC. This gives the protein CASSPQGGDYGYTF. The full variable domain, completed using reference TRBV19 and TRBJ1-2, is DGGITQSPKYLFRKEGQNVTLSCEQNLNHDAMYWYRQDPGQGLRLIYYSQIVNDFQKGDIAEGYSVSREKKESFPLTVTSAQKNPTAFYLCASSPQGGDYGYTFGSGTRLTVV.

The chain carries TRBV5-1 and TRBJ2-3; D uncertain. Germline V CDR1 and CDR2: SGHRS, YFSETQ. The V end lost 0 bases, the J end lost 0 bases, and 8 bases lay between the germline ends. This CDR3 spans 15 amino acids. The CDR3 loop is CASSLGLRSTDTQYF. The CDR3 DNA is TGCGCCAGCAGCTTGGGACTCCGTAGCACAGATACGCAGTATTTT.

The V call is TRBV19, the J call TRBJ2-6, with unresolved D. V was clipped by 1 base and J by 4 bases, with 8 bases between them. Looked up from germline, CDR1 is LNHDA and CDR2 is SQIVND (reference sequence). The CDR3 contains 15 residues. The CDR3 protein is CASSIAVSGANVLTF. Here the CDR3 DNA reads TGTGCCAGTAGTATAGCTGTGTCGGGGGCCAACGTCCTGACTTTC.

This clone was seen just once. The chain carries TRBV19 and TRBJ1-4; D is unclear. The V and J ends lost 6 bases and 0 bases respectively, with 14 bases between them. The germline V gene encodes CDR1 LNHDA and CDR2 SQIVND (reference sequence). This CDR3 region has 16 residues. The CDR3 nucleotides are TGTGCCAGTAGACGTTCCGGCGCTGCAACTAATGAAAAACTGTTTTTT. Amino acids: CASRRSGAATNEKLFF. Complete variable domain (other parts from reference TRBV19 and TRBJ1-4): DGGITQSPKYLFRKEGQNVTLSCEQNLNHDAMYWYRQDPGQGLRLIYYSQIVNDFQKGDIAEGYSVSREKKESFPLTVTSAQKNPTAFYLCASRRSGAATNEKLFFGSGTQLSVL.

The chain employs TRBV11-2 and TRBJ1-4; D is undetermined. Germline assignment: CDR1 SGHAT and CDR2 FQNNGV. V was shortened by 0 bases and J by 1 base, with 6 bases between the two germline ends. This CDR3 is built from 15 residues. DNA of the CDR3: TGTGCCAGCAGCTTAGATGGACTAACTAATGAAAAACTGTTTTTT. This sequence encodes CASSLDGLTNEKLFF.

This clone was seen a few times. The CDR3 DNA is TGCGCCAGCAGTGAGGAGGGTTTAGCCCTCCACTTT. Translated, it gives CASSEEGLALHF. The chain uses TRBV10-2 and TRBJ1-6, with no clear D. This CDR3 region has 12 residues. Germline V CDR1 and CDR2: WSHSY, SAAADI. With 2 bases removed from V and 14 bases from J, the gap between germline ends came to 10 bases.

This rearrangement joins TRBV2 to TRBJ2-5; TRBD2 matches at 9 bases. The germline V gene has CDR1 SNHLY and CDR2 FYNNEI. V lost 7 bases and J lost 4; bases outside the gene matches: 10. The CDR3 is made up of 15 amino acids. CDR3 loop: CASTPERGVLETQYF. The CDR3 DNA is TGTGCCAGCACGCCGGAGCGGGGGGTATTAGAGACCCAGTACTTC. Based on the CDR3 plus reference TRBV2 and TRBJ2-5, the full variable domain is EPEVTQTPSHQVTQMGQEVILRCVPISNHLYFYWYRQILGQKVEFLVSFYNNEISEKSEIFDDQFSVERPDGSNFTLKIRSTKLEDSAMYFCASTPERGVLETQYFGPGTRLLVL.

The rearrangement uses TRBV7-3 and TRBJ2-4; TRBD1 agrees at 8 bases. Germline trimming cut 2 bases from V and 9 bases from J; bases unmatched to any gene: 9. This CDR3 spans 15 amino acids. Germline V gene data show CDR1 as SGHTA and CDR2 as FQGTGA. The CDR3 is CASSLDGQGWAIQYF. CDR3 DNA sequence: TGTGCCAGCAGCTTAGATGGACAGGGATGGGCCATTCAGTACTTC.

The CDR3 sequence is CAISDSSQGFDGYTF. The CDR3 region has the DNA TGTGCCATCAGTGATTCCTCCCAAGGTTTTGATGGCTACACCTTC. This rearrangement joins TRBV10-3 to TRBJ1-2, with D hard to call. Deletions cut 3 bases from V and 6 bases from J, with 17 bases between. CDR3 length equals 15 residues. Germline V gene lookup returns CDR1 ENHRY and CDR2 SYGVKD.

As regards this clone: In the same sample, other DNA sequences code for this CDR3. The rearrangement joins TRBV13 to TRBJ2-2; 7 bases agree with TRBD1. Unmatched junction bases numbered 6, after V lost 6 bases and J lost 5 bases. The germline V gene has CDR1 PRHDT and CDR2 FYEKMQ (reference sequence). CDR3 length: 14 residues. The CDR3 here is CASRLPGGTGELFF. As DNA, the CDR3 is TGTGCCAGCAGATTACCAGGGGGAACCGGGGAGCTGTTTTTT.

This chain joins TRBV11-2 and TRBJ2-7; no reliable D call. The V end was cut by 5 bases, the J end by 3 bases, with 11 bases between. CDR3 size: 13 residues. Germline V CDR1 and CDR2: SGHAT, FQNNGV. Written as DNA, the CDR3 is TGTGCCAGCAGCACGGGTAGGAGCTACGAGCAGTACTTC. Translation: CASSTGRSYEQYF.

This chain connects TRBV5-4 to TRBJ2-2; D may be TRBD1 or TRBD2 (6 bases each). The CDR3 runs to 16 residues. The V end lost 3 bases, the J end lost 3 bases, and 15 bases lay between the germline ends. Germline V lookup: CDR1 SGHNT, CDR2 YYREEE (reference sequence). The CDR3 sequence is CASSSKSGEDTGELFF. As DNA, the CDR3 is TGTGCCAGCAGCTCAAAATCAGGGGAGGACACCGGGGAGCTGTTTTTT.

The CDR3 DNA reads TGCAGCGCCGAAGGTGCGAACGAGCAGTACTTC. The encoded protein is CSAEGANEQYF. The chain combines TRBV29-1 with TRBJ2-7; D is unresolved. The CDR3 has 11 residues. Germline V gene lookup returns CDR1 SQVTM and CDR2 ANQGSEA. Trimming cost V 7 bases and J 5 bases, with 12 bases left between them.

The genes are TRBV5-4 and TRBJ1-4, with a tentative D call TRBD1 (5 bases). V lost 4 bases and J lost 0, with 19 bases in between. Germline CDR1 and CDR2: SGHNT and YYREEE (reference sequence). This CDR3 has 18 amino acids. In nucleotides, the CDR3 is TGTGCCAGCAGCAGCGGTACCCTGCAGGGAGCAACTAATGAAAAACTGTTTTTT. Amino acid sequence: CASSSGTLQGATNEKLFF.

The chain is built from TRBV11-3 and TRBJ2-3, with no clear D. The germline V and J ends were trimmed by 0 bases and 6 bases, with 7 bases remaining between them. The CDR3 spans 13 residues. Germline assignment: CDR1 SGHNT and CDR2 YENEEA. CDR3 nucleotide sequence: TGTGCCAGCAGCTTAGAGGGTAGGGATACGCAGTATTTT. The encoded protein is CASSLEGRDTQYF.

J is TRBJ1-2 and V is TRBV6-1; D is perhaps TRBD1 (5 bases). V was pared by 7 bases and J by 4 bases, with 13 bases between. The CDR3 totals 13 residues. Germline values: CDR1 MNHNS, CDR2 SASEGT. The CDR3 region is CASTSDTTYGYTF. As DNA, the CDR3 is TGTGCCAGCACCTCGGACACAACCTATGGCTACACCTTC.

The V gene is TRBV4-2, the J gene TRBJ1-1; D unclear. Germline values: CDR1 LGHNA, CDR2 YNFKEQ. This CDR3 region has 15 residues. V was clipped by 0 bases and J by 0 bases, with 8 bases between them. This CDR3 reads CASSQELGMNTEAFF. DNA for the CDR3: TGTGCCAGCAGCCAAGAACTGGGTATGAACACTGAAGCTTTCTTT.

As regards this clone: At the DNA level, this CDR3 is encoded by other sequences in the same sample as well. The V gene is TRBV19, the J gene TRBJ2-5, with D hard to call. Trimming removed 6 bases from V and 4 bases from J, with 9 bases in between. CDR1 is LNHDA, CDR2 SQIVND, per germline (reference sequence). CDR3 length: 12 residues. In nucleotides, the CDR3 is TGTGCCAGTAGAGGTTACTTAGAGACCCAGTACTTC. Amino acids: CASRGYLETQYF.

V and J are TRBV5-1 and TRBJ1-2; D might be TRBD1 (5 bases). The CDR3 covers 15 residues. The V end was cut by 0 bases, the J end by 4 bases, with 13 bases between. From germline, CDR1 is SGHRS and CDR2 YFSETQ. CDR3 DNA sequence: TGCGCCAGCAGCTTGGCCTCGGGGCAGGGCTATGGCTACACCTTC. Translated, it gives CASSLASGQGYGYTF.

The chain links TRBV28 to TRBJ2-7, with D possibly TRBD2 on 6 matching bases. Germline V CDR1 and CDR2: MDHEN, SYDVKM. The V and J ends lost 6 bases and 3 bases respectively, with 9 bases between them. The CDR3 sequence is 12 residues long. CDR3 sequence reads: CASRQAGYEQYF. DNA of the CDR3: TGTGCCAGCAGACAAGCGGGCTACGAGCAGTACTTC.

The chain recombines TRBV5-1 with TRBJ2-5, with TRBD2 identical over 12 bases. The CDR3 is 16 amino acids. Per the germline V gene, CDR1 is SGHRS and CDR2 is YFSETQ. V dropped 4 bases and J dropped 5; count of bases not matched to a gene: 9. Here the CDR3 reads CASSISSSGGGETQYF. In DNA form, the CDR3 reads TGCGCCAGCAGCATCTCGTCTAGCGGGGGGGGCGAGACCCAGTACTTC.

The chain couples TRBV15 to TRBJ1-2; 7 nucleotides agree with TRBD1. J gave up 5 bases and V 2 bases, and 8 bases lay outside the gene matches. This CDR3 region has 15 residues. CDR1 LNHNV and CDR2 YYDKDF come from the germline V gene (reference sequence). This CDR3 is CATSRSDRLGYGYTF. The CDR3 bases are TGTGCCACCAGCAGATCGGACAGGTTGGGGTATGGCTACACCTTC.

This clone was seen just once. This chain joins TRBV19 and TRBJ1-2; D not resolved. The CDR3 spans 13 residues. Germline V gene lookup returns CDR1 LNHDA and CDR2 SQIVND (reference sequence). The V end lost 5 bases, the J end lost 5 bases, and 12 bases lay between the germline ends. CDR3 region: CASSVRPRYGYTF. The CDR3, as DNA: TGTGCCAGTAGTGTCAGGCCACGGTATGGCTACACCTTC.

This chain connects TRBV29-1 to TRBJ1-1; D unclear. Germline loops: CDR1 SQVTM, CDR2 ANQGSEA. The CDR3 has 13 residues. Between the trimmed V and J ends, which lost 5 bases and 0 bases, there was a span of 10 bases. DNA for the CDR3: TGCAGCGTTTTCACAGCTCTGAACACTGAAGCTTTCTTT. As protein: CSVFTALNTEAFF.

As DNA, the CDR3 is TGTGCCAGCAGTACCCCGGGACAGGGTAATGAAAAACTGTTTTTT. This gives the protein CASSTPGQGNEKLFF. The chain is built from TRBV28 and TRBJ1-4; TRBD1 matches at 9 bases. J gave up 4 bases and V 5 bases, and 5 bases lay outside the gene matches. CDR3 length: 15 residues. Germline assignment: CDR1 MDHEN and CDR2 SYDVKM. Together with reference TRBV28 and TRBJ1-4, the CDR3 gives the full variable domain: DVKVTQSSRYLVKRTGEKVFLECVQDMDHENMFWYRQDPGLGLRLIYFSYDVKMKEKGDIPEGYSVSREKKERFSLILESASTNQTSMYLCASSTPGQGNEKLFFGSGTQLSVL.